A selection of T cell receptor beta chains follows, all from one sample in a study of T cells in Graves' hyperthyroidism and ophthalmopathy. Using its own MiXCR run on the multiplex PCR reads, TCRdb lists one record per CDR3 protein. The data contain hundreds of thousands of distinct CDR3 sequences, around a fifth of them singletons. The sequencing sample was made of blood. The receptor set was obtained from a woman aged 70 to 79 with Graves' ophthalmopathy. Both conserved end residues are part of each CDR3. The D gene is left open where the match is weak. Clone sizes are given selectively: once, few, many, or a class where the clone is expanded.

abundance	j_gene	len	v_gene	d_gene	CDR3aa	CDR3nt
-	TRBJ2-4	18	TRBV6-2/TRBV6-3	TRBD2	CASSYSTSGTIAKNIQYF	TGTGCCAGCAGTTACTCGACTAGCGGGACTATAGCCAAAAACATTCAGTACTTC
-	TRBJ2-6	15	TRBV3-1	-	CASSQVGVGANVLTF	TGTGCCAGCAGCCAAGTAGGGGTTGGGGCCAACGTCCTGACTTTC
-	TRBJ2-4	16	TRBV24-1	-	CATSSGHSLAKNVQYF	TGTGCCACCAGTTCCGGACATTCTCTAGCCAAAAACGTTCAGTACTTC
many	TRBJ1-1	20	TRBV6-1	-	CASSDGKFRGLGTSNTEAFF	TGTGCCAGCAGTGATGGAAAGTTTAGAGGTCTCGGGACATCGAACACTGAAGCTTTCTTT
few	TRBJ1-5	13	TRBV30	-	CAWSGKGGQPQHF	TGTGCCTGGAGTGGAAAGGGAGGGCAGCCCCAGCATTTT
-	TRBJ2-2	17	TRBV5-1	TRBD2	CASSRDISGSGTGELFF	TGCGCCAGCAGCCGAGACATTAGCGGGAGTGGAACCGGGGAGCTGTTTTTT
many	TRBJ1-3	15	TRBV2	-	CASNQDQGGGNTIYF	TGTGCCAGCAATCAGGATCAGGGCGGTGGAAACACCATATATTTT
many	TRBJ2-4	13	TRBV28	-	CASSPGQKNIQYF	TGTGCCAGCAGCCCAGGACAGAAAAACATTCAGTACTTC
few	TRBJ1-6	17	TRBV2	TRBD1	CASSGPGQFSYNSPLHF	TGTGCCAGCAGTGGGCCGGGACAGTTCTCCTATAATTCACCCCTCCACTTT
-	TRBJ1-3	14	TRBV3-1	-	CASSLTSSGNTIYF	TGTGCCAGCTCTCTCACGAGCTCTGGAAACACCATATATTTT
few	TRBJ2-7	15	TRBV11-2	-	CASSLNQGVTYEQYF	TGTGCCAGCAGCTTAAATCAGGGAGTCACCTACGAGCAGTACTTC
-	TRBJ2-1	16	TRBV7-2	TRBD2	CASSWGGDGWYNEQFF	TGTGCCAGCAGCTGGGGGGGGGACGGATGGTACAATGAGCAGTTCTTC
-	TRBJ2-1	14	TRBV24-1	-	CATSFGGKYNEQFF	TGTGCCACCAGTTTCGGCGGGAAATACAATGAGCAGTTCTTC
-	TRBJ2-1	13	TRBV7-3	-	CASSRGSNNEQFF	TGTGCCAGCAGTCGCGGCTCTAACAATGAGCAGTTCTTC
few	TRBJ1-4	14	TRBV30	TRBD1	CAWSGTGRQGKLFF	TGTGCCTGGAGTGGGACAGGGAGACAGGGAAAACTGTTTTTT
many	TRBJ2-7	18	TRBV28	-	CASSPSALTGTQAYEQYF	TGTGCCAGCAGTCCTTCCGCACTCACCGGGACACAAGCCTACGAGCAGTACTTC
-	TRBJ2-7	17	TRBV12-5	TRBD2	CASGPRRGLVSPSEQYF	TGTGCTAGTGGTCCCCGACGGGGACTAGTCTCTCCGAGCGAGCAGTACTTC
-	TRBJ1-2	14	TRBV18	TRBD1	CASSQGTGESGYTF	TGTGCCAGCTCACAAGGGACAGGGGAAAGTGGCTACACCTTC
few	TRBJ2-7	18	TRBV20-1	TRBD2	CSASPPLGLALSSYEQYF	TGCAGTGCTAGCCCCCCGCTAGGACTAGCGCTGAGCTCCTACGAGCAGTACTTC
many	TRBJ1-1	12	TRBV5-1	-	CASSSPGTEAFF	TGCGCCAGCAGCTCTCCAGGCACTGAAGCTTTCTTT
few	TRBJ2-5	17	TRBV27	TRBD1	CASSFQWTGGSQETQYF	TGTGCCAGCAGTTTTCAATGGACAGGGGGGTCCCAAGAGACCCAGTACTTC
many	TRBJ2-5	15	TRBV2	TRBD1	CASKPRQGYQETQYF	TGTGCCAGCAAGCCGAGACAGGGGTATCAAGAGACCCAGTACTTC
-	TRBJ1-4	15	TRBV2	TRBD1	CASRDFDRGREKLFF	TGTGCCAGCAGAGATTTTGACAGGGGACGCGAAAAACTGTTTTTT
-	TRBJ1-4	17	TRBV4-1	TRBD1	CASSQDQGTGPNEKLFF	TGCGCCAGCAGCCAAGATCAGGGGACAGGGCCTAATGAAAAACTGTTTTTT
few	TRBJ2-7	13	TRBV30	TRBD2	CAWSQRTSSEQYF	TGTGCCTGGAGTCAGAGGACTAGCTCCGAGCAGTACTTC
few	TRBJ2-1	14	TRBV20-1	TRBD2	CSARTASGIYEQFF	TGCAGTGCTAGAACGGCTAGCGGGATCTATGAGCAGTTCTTC
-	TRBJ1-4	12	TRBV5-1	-	CASTLGREKLFF	TGCGCCAGCACCTTAGGGCGAGAAAAACTGTTTTTT
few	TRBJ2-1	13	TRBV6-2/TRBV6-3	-	CASSYSTWNEQFF	TGTGCCAGCAGTTACTCGACTTGGAATGAGCAGTTCTTC
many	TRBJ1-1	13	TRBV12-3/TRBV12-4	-	CASSNRENTEAFF	TGTGCCAGCAGTAACAGGGAAAACACTGAAGCTTTCTTT
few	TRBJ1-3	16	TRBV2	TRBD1	CASRRDRAMVGNTIYF	TGTGCCAGCAGACGGGACAGGGCGATGGTAGGAAACACCATATATTTT